This T cell receptor beta chain was sequenced for a study of Graves' ophthalmopathy and Graves' hyperthyroidism. Whole-study findings and limits: Most expanded thyroid clonotypes above 0.001 frequency also appeared in blood.

Deletions cut 5 bases from V and 1 base from J, with 14 bases between. CDR1 is MNHEY, CDR2 SVGAGI, per germline. The CDR3 length is 15 residues. Clinicians diagnosed using symptoms, serum thyroxine, TRAb, thyroid ultrasound and orbital computed tomography. Many counts were recorded for this clonotype. Its antigen remains unidentified. Amplified material comprised TCR beta CDR3 regions derived from RNA transcripts. The workflow started with a first-round RT-PCR run with HTBI primers and then moved on to a second-round multiplex PCR. TCRdb called the multiplex PCR reads again in MiXCR, with one record for every CDR3 protein. The sample lists over 500,000 distinct CDR3 sequences, 22% occurring once.

The rearrangement links TRBV6-5 to TRBJ1-1; no definite D call. This receptor was identified in a woman aged 18-29 years with stable Graves' hyperthyroidism. Some clones in this sample may be carry-over from other donors' samples. The sequenced sample was peripheral blood. CDR3 amino acids: CASSPHYRENTEAFF. The CDR3 DNA reads as TGTGCCAGCAGTCCCCATTACAGAGAGAACACTGAAGCTTTCTTT.